The subject of this entry is one T cell receptor (beta chain). What it binds is not known. Starting 14 to 28 days after autologous transplant, ipilimumab 1 mg/kg was given. Sequencing was performed with immunoSEQ multiplex PCR; in TCRdb, only in-frame clones are kept and a portion is missing. Of about 10,000 clones in the sample, about four fifths were seen once. This sample was included in a study of ipilimumab plus nivolumab after autologous stem cell transplantation. Overall study: The DLBCL group included primary refractory and relapsed cases. Overall study results and limits: Authors suggest TCR repertoire, Treg phenotype and gut microbiota support further study.

The CDR3 has 16 residues. Germline V gene sequence: CDR1 LGHNA, CDR2 YSLEER. Unmatched junction bases numbered 5, after V lost 0 bases and J lost 1 base. The sample here was PBMCs, taken in a trial of ipilimumab plus nivolumab as post-transplant consolidation. J is TRBJ1-2 and V is TRBV4-3; 7 bases map to TRBD1. This sequence originates from a male donor with diffuse large B-cell lymphoma. The CDR3 region is CASSQEDRQHNYGYTF. The CDR3 nucleotides read TGCGCCAGCAGCCAAGAGGACAGGCAACATAACTATGGCTACACCTTC.